This TCR beta chain was recorded in a study of T cell repertoires in cytomegalovirus infection. TCRdb reanalysed the reads using MiXCR and keeps one entry per CDR3 protein. The top ten clones hold around 12% of a sample with around 800,000 distinct CDR3 sequences, about 33% of them seen once. This clonotype was recorded a few times. Its antigen is not known. The junction does not match germline at one end; this may be a read error. This CDR3 has 12 residues. Germline V gene data show CDR1 as MNHNY and CDR2 as SVGAGI (reference sequence). This material consisted of cultured CD8+ T cells from PBMCs, taken from culture after CMV antigen stimulation. The TCR originated in a human donor in good health (CMV status not recorded). Some clones in this sample may be carry-over from other donors' samples. This sequence joins TRBV6-6 and TRBJ1-2; the match to TRBD1 covers 7 bases. CDR3 bases: TGTGCCAGCAGTTTTACAGGGGAGGAGCCCTCCTTC. This translates into CASSFTGEEPSF.